The subject of this entry is one T cell receptor (beta chain). These data originate in a study of cytomegalovirus exposure and HLA in healthy donors. Per germline, CDR1 SGDLS and CDR2 YYNGEE. This CDR3 has 14 residues. The V gene end was trimmed by 5 bases and the J gene end by 5 bases; junction bases not matched to a gene: 6. PCR used 60 Vbeta primers and 13 Jbeta primers. The assay was immunoSEQ multiplex PCR, and TCRdb's table has in-frame clones only and misses some. The top ten hold 4.5% to 5.5% of the sample, which has under 200,000 clones, around 80% seen once. The receptor was isolated from a woman aged 45-65 years in good health and CMV-seropositive. Sequences were obtained from PBMCs. The genes are TRBV9 and TRBJ1-2; 10 bases match TRBD1. The DNA of the CDR3 is TGTGCCAGCAGTGGGACAGGGGAAGGATATGGCTACACCTTC. The encoded protein is CASSGTGEGYGYTF.